This T cell receptor beta chain stems from a study of cytomegalovirus exposure and HLA in healthy donors. This clone is a singleton in its sample. The PCR ran on 60 Vbeta and 13 Jbeta primers. The method was immunoSEQ multiplex PCR; TCRdb's version includes in-frame clones alone and lacks a portion of them. The sample lists more than 150,000 clones; over 80% were seen once. In nominal health when sampled, donors likely had unrecorded immune exposures nonetheless. Sequences were obtained from PBMCs. This clonotype was sampled from a man in his fifties in good health and CMV-seronegative.

CDR3 in DNA: TGTGCCAGCAGCTTAGCGAGGTCTAGCGGGAGGTATGACAAAAACATTCAGTACTTC. Protein: CASSLARSSGRYDKNIQYF. This rearrangement joins TRBV7-2 to TRBJ2-4; 11 bases map to TRBD2. The V and J ends lost 0 bases and 3 bases, in that order; junction bases with no gene match: 10. The germline CDR1 and CDR2 sequences are SGHTA and FQGNSA. The CDR3 has 19 residues. Variable domain in full (rest from reference TRBV7-2 and TRBJ2-4): GAGVSQSPSNKVTEKGKDVELRCDPISGHTALYWYRQSLGQGLEFLIYFQGNSAPDKSGLPSDRFSAERTGGSVSTLTIQRTQQEDSAVYLCASSLARSSGRYDKNIQYFGAGTRLSVL.